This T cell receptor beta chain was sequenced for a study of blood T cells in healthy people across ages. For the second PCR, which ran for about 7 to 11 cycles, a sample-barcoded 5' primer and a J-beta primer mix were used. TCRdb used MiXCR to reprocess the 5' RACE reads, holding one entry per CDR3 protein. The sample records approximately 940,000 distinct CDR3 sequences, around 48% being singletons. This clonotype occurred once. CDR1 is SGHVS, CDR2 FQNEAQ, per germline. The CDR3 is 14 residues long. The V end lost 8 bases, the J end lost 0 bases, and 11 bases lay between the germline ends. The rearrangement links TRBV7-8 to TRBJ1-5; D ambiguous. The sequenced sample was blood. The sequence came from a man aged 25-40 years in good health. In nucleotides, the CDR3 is TGTGCCAGCGGCACCATCTATAGCAATCAGCCCCAGCATTTT. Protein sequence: CASGTIYSNQPQHF. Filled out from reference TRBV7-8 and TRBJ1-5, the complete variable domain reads GAGVSQSPRYKVAKRGQDVALRCDPISGHVSLFWYQQALGQGPEFLTYFQNEAQLDKSGLPSDRFFAERPEGSVSTLKIQRTQQEDSAVYLCASGTIYSNQPQHFGDGTRLSIL.